The 16 T cell receptor beta chains reported below all come from one sample, sequenced in a study of blood T cell repertoires in COVID-19. Assay used: immunoSEQ multiplex PCR; TCRdb lists only in-frame clones, some missing. Here the sample spans about 180,000 clones, approximately 83% being singletons. Material for sequencing was peripheral blood. The receptors come from a man aged 55-75 years with acute or convalescent COVID-19.

V usage is TRBV5-5 and J usage is TRBJ1-3; 7 bases map to TRBD1. This CDR3 contains 15 residues. CDR1 and CDR2 (germline): SGHKS, YYEKEE (reference sequence). The J segment lost 2 bases and the V segment lost 0 bases, leaving 2 bases of the junction unmatched. The CDR3 DNA reads as TGTGCCAGCAGCTTGGAGGGGGCGCCTGGAAACACCATATATTTT. Residues: CASSLEGAPGNTIYF.

This sequence joins TRBV19 and TRBJ1-5; perhaps TRBD1 as D (6 bases). The CDR3 spans 14 residues. Germline lookup yields CDR1 LNHDA and CDR2 SQIVND (reference sequence). The V and J ends lost 5 bases and 1 base respectively, with 9 bases between them. CDR3 region: CASSVQGSNQPQHF. The CDR3 bases are TGTGCCAGTAGTGTACAGGGAAGCAATCAGCCCCAGCATTTT.

The chain links TRBV5-4 to TRBJ2-3; TRBD2 matches at 14 bases. V gave up 4 bases and J gave up 5 bases; unmatched junction bases: 9. Per the germline V gene, CDR1 is SGHNT and CDR2 is YYREEE (reference sequence). The CDR3 is made up of 17 amino acids. CDR3 residues: CASSPRTSGRFRDTQYF. CDR3 nucleotide sequence: TGTGCCAGCAGCCCCCGGACTAGCGGGAGGTTTCGAGATACGCAGTATTTT.

This rearrangement joins TRBV5-1 to TRBJ1-2; 9 bases are a match to TRBD1. CDR3 size: 13 residues. Germline V gives CDR1 SGHRS, CDR2 YFSETQ. Trimming took 4 bases from V and 4 from J; bases not matched to a gene: 2. The CDR3 region is CASSRGQGYGYTF. CDR3 sequence (DNA): TGCGCCAGCAGCAGGGGACAGGGCTATGGCTACACCTTC. The whole variable domain, remainder taken from reference TRBV5-1 and TRBJ1-2, is KAGVTQTPRYLIKTRGQQVTLSCSPISGHRSVSWYQQTPGQGLQFLFEYFSETQRNKGNFPGRFSGRQFSNSRSEMNVSTLELGDSALYLCASSRGQGYGYTFGSGTRLTVV.

The chain combines TRBV7-3 with TRBJ2-1, with D unresolved. The CDR3 consists of 11 residues. V was trimmed by 5 bases and J by 12 bases, leaving 11 bases between them. Looked up from germline, CDR1 is SGHTA and CDR2 is FQGTGA. CDR3 in amino acids: CASSRGNRQFF. The CDR3 nucleotides read TGTGCCAGCAGCCGTGGCAACAGGCAGTTCTTC. Using reference TRBV7-3 and TRBJ2-1 for the parts outside the CDR3, the full variable domain is GAGVSQTPSNKVTEKGKYVELRCDPISGHTALYWYRQSLGQGPEFLIYFQGTGAADDSGLPNDRFFAVRPEGSVSTLKIQRTERGDSAVYLCASSRGNRQFFGPGTRLTVL.

The genes are TRBV30 and TRBJ1-4; 10 bases fit TRBD1. The length of the CDR3 is 17 residues. Unmatched junction bases numbered 12, after V lost 0 bases and J lost 8 bases. Germline assignment: CDR1 GTSNPN and CDR2 SVGIG (reference sequence). The CDR3 here is CAWSVTVDRGRWEKLFF. CDR3 sequence (DNA): TGTGCCTGGAGTGTAACCGTCGACAGGGGGCGGTGGGAAAAACTGTTTTTT. The entire variable domain, with the rest obtained from reference TRBV30 and TRBJ1-4, is as follows: SQTIHQWPATLVQPVGSPLSLECTVEGTSNPNLYWYRQAAGRGLQLLFYSVGIGQISSEVPQNLSASRPQDRQFILSSKKLLLSDSGFYLCAWSVTVDRGRWEKLFFGSGTQLSVL.

The CDR3 region is CASSPPGTGGIKNIQYF. For the CDR3, the DNA is TGTGCCAGCTCACCACCGGGGACAGGGGGCATCAAAAACATTCAGTACTTC. V and J are TRBV18 and TRBJ2-4, with TRBD1 identical over 12 bases. Germline assignment: CDR1 KGHSH and CDR2 LQKENI. The CDR3 consists of 17 residues. V trimming: 0 bases; J trimming: 3 bases; junction bases outside the gene matches: 3.

The V gene is TRBV5-1, the J gene TRBJ2-3, with a weak D call TRBD1 (5 bases). Trimming pared 2 bases from V and 5 bases from J, leaving 6 bases between. CDR3 length: 12 residues. Germline assignment: CDR1 SGHRS and CDR2 YFSETQ. The CDR3 DNA reads TGCGCCAGCAGCTTAGGGGTAGATACGCAGTATTTT. It yields the protein CASSLGVDTQYF.

V usage is TRBV29-1 and J usage is TRBJ2-7; D may be TRBD2 (5 bases). CDR3 length: 13 amino acids. From germline, CDR1 is SQVTM and CDR2 ANQGSEA. Trimming took 7 bases from V and 1 from J, leaving 14 bases between them. The DNA for the CDR3 is TGCAGCGCGTCTAGCCCGGCGTCCTACGAGCAGTACTTC. The encoded protein is CSASSPASYEQYF.

The chain recombines TRBV29-1 with TRBJ1-1, with TRBD1 as a possible D gene (6 bases). CDR1 and CDR2 from the germline V gene are SQVTM and ANQGSEA. CDR3 length equals 10 residues. Between the trimmed V and J ends, which lost 6 bases and 4 bases, there was a span of 6 bases. In DNA form, the CDR3 reads TGCAGCGTGGACAGCACTGAAGCTTTCTTT. It translates to CSVDSTEAFF.

The gene calls are TRBV5-4 and TRBJ1-2; 9 bases fit TRBD1. This CDR3 comprises 15 residues. The ends lost 4 bases at V and 8 bases at J; junction bases unmatched: 12. Germline lookup yields CDR1 SGHNT and CDR2 YYREEE (reference sequence). In nucleotides, the CDR3 is TGTGCCAGCAGCACCAACAGGGGGCAGTCCCCGGGCTACACCTTC. Translation gives CASSTNRGQSPGYTF.

The rearrangement links TRBV7-3 to TRBJ2-5; a weak D match, TRBD2 (6 bases). Trimming stripped 5 bases from V and 2 bases from J, with 9 bases between. CDR1 and CDR2 (germline): SGHTA, FQGTGA. There are 13 residues in the CDR3. Here the CDR3 DNA reads TGTGCCAGCAGCGCGGGACCGCAAGAGACCCAGTACTTC. Protein sequence: CASSAGPQETQYF. Full variable domain (outside the CDR3, taken from reference TRBV7-3 and TRBJ2-5): GAGVSQTPSNKVTEKGKYVELRCDPISGHTALYWYRQSLGQGPEFLIYFQGTGAADDSGLPNDRFFAVRPEGSVSTLKIQRTERGDSAVYLCASSAGPQETQYFGPGTRLLVL.

V and J are TRBV4-1 and TRBJ2-3; weak D call: TRBD2 (6 bases). CDR1 is MGHRA and CDR2 is YSYEKL in the germline V gene. The V end lost 1 base, the J end lost 6 bases, and 11 bases lay between the germline ends. CDR3 size: 14 residues. The CDR3, as DNA: TGCGCCAGCAGCCAAGTTGGGGGGAGGGATACGCAGTATTTT. This codes for CASSQVGGRDTQYF.

The chain uses TRBV5-5 and TRBJ2-1; 9 nucleotides align to TRBD1. This CDR3 contains 14 residues. V dropped 4 bases and J dropped 8; count of bases not matched to a gene: 7. The V gene's germline CDR1 is SGHKS and CDR2 YYEKEE (reference sequence). CDR3 DNA sequence: TGTGCCAGCAGCCCGGGACAGGGCCTTCATGAGCAGTTCTTC. It codes for CASSPGQGLHEQFF.

The rearrangement links TRBV9 to TRBJ2-3; the D gene is possibly TRBD2 (7 bases). CDR1 and CDR2 from the germline V gene are SGDLS and YYNGEE. With 0 bases removed from V and 3 bases from J, the gap between germline ends came to 20 bases. The CDR3 totals 18 residues. The CDR3 region is CASSVAEGGLRKTDTQYF. CDR3 nucleotides: TGTGCCAGCAGCGTAGCTGAAGGGGGACTACGCAAAACAGATACGCAGTATTTT.

This clone was counted only a few times. The rearrangement links TRBV3-1 (or the pseudogene TRBV3-2) to TRBJ1-5; D is possibly TRBD1 (5 bases). Germline CDR1 and CDR2: LGHDT and YNNKEL (reference sequence). The CDR3 runs to 17 residues. V was shortened by 4 bases and J by 4 bases, with 20 bases between the two germline ends. This CDR3 reads CASSPNAGVRWNQPQHF. CDR3 DNA sequence: TGTGCCAGCAGCCCCAACGCGGGGGTAAGATGGAATCAGCCCCAGCATTTT.